This T cell receptor (beta chain) is from a study of T cell changes during pregnancy in multiple sclerosis. The CDR3 loop spans 16 amino acids. Germline V CDR1 and CDR2: MNHEY, SMNVEV (reference sequence). V lost 0 bases to trimming and J lost 5 bases, with 17 bases between them. Here immunoSEQ multiplex PCR was the method, and the copy in TCRdb shows in-frame clones only, minus some. The repertoire holds about 64,000 clones, with 90% as singletons. Here the sequenced sample was peripheral blood, taken in the third trimester of pregnancy. The chain employs TRBV27 and TRBJ2-7; weak D call: TRBD2 (5 bases). The TCR was taken from a female donor in good health, enrolled as a control in a pregnancy study. This CDR3 is CASSLSPRGINHEQYF. The CDR3 DNA follows: TGTGCCAGCAGTTTATCGCCGCGAGGGATCAACCACGAGCAGTACTTC.